The rows below give T cell receptor beta chains drawn from one sample of a study of PD-L1 blockade in urothelial cancer. Sequenced by immunoSEQ multiplex PCR; TCRdb stores in-frame clones only, minus some. The sample holds tens of thousands of clones, roughly 87% seen once. The specimen was PBMCs, collected around atezolizumab (anti-PD-L1) treatment. Receptors were obtained from a woman aged 55-69 years with urothelial cancer. Both conserved end residues are part of each CDR3. Fields, in order: CDR3 protein, CDR3 DNA, D gene, clone size, J gene, V gene. A D gene is named only where the DNA matches it firmly. Part of the rows lack a size; the others show once, few, many or a class for expanded clones.

CDR3aa: CASSPGTSYLYEQYF
CDR3nt: TGTGCCAGCAGTCCCGGGACTAGCTACCTCTACGAGCAGTACTTC
d_gene: TRBD2
abundance: NA
j_gene: TRBJ2-7
v_gene: TRBV28

CDR3aa: CASSLGGQIGPNEQFF
CDR3nt: TGCGCCAGCAGCTTGGGGGGACAAATAGGACCCAATGAGCAGTTCTTC
d_gene: NA
abundance: NA
j_gene: TRBJ2-1
v_gene: TRBV5-1

CDR3aa: CASSLGGGTYEQYF
CDR3nt: TGCGCCAGCAGCTTGGGTGGGGGGACCTACGAGCAGTACTTC
d_gene: NA
abundance: NA
j_gene: TRBJ2-7
v_gene: TRBV5-1

CDR3aa: CASSPSQGGTETQYF
CDR3nt: TGTGCCAGCTCACCATCGCAGGGGGGTACGGAGACCCAGTACTTC
d_gene: NA
abundance: NA
j_gene: TRBJ2-5
v_gene: TRBV18

CDR3aa: CASSLGGSSTDTQYF
CDR3nt: TGCGCCAGCAGCTTGGGCGGATCTAGCACAGATACGCAGTATTTT
d_gene: NA
abundance: NA
j_gene: TRBJ2-3
v_gene: TRBV5-1

CDR3aa: CASRLDYEQYF
CDR3nt: TGTGCCAGCAGGCTAGACTACGAGCAGTACTTC
d_gene: NA
abundance: once
j_gene: TRBJ2-7
v_gene: TRBV6-6

CDR3aa: CASSQVNDNEQFF
CDR3nt: TGCGCCAGCAGCCAAGTTAATGACAATGAGCAGTTCTTC
d_gene: NA
abundance: NA
j_gene: TRBJ2-1
v_gene: TRBV4-3

CDR3aa: CASSGLGLATKNIQYF
CDR3nt: TGTGCCAGCAGTGGACTGGGTTTAGCTACCAAAAACATTCAGTACTTC
d_gene: NA
abundance: few
j_gene: TRBJ2-4
v_gene: TRBV2

CDR3aa: CASWPEGSYNEQFF
CDR3nt: TGTGCCAGCTGGCCGGAGGGATCCTACAATGAGCAGTTCTTC
d_gene: NA
abundance: few
j_gene: TRBJ2-1
v_gene: TRBV10-3

CDR3aa: CSVARSYEQYF
CDR3nt: TGCAGCGTTGCCAGGTCCTACGAGCAGTACTTC
d_gene: NA
abundance: NA
j_gene: TRBJ2-7
v_gene: TRBV29-1

CDR3aa: CASWLDSGTGELFF
CDR3nt: TGTGCCAGCTGGCTGGATTCGGGGACCGGGGAGCTGTTTTTT
d_gene: NA
abundance: once
j_gene: TRBJ2-2
v_gene: TRBV6-5

CDR3aa: CASSVGTGRGSGELFF
CDR3nt: TGTGCCAGCAGCGTGGGGACAGGGCGGGGGTCCGGGGAGCTGTTTTTT
d_gene: TRBD1
abundance: NA
j_gene: TRBJ2-2
v_gene: TRBV9

CDR3aa: CASSFLAGATNEQFF
CDR3nt: TGCGCCAGCAGCTTCCTTGCGGGGGCTACCAATGAGCAGTTCTTC
d_gene: NA
abundance: NA
j_gene: TRBJ2-1
v_gene: TRBV5-1

CDR3aa: CASSQGMEETQYF
CDR3nt: TGTGCCAGCAGCCAGGGCATGGAAGAGACCCAGTACTTC
d_gene: NA
abundance: NA
j_gene: TRBJ2-5
v_gene: TRBV9

CDR3aa: CASSLQGAAGELFF
CDR3nt: TGCGCCAGCAGCTTGCAGGGGGCTGCCGGGGAGCTGTTTTTT
d_gene: TRBD1
abundance: NA
j_gene: TRBJ2-2
v_gene: TRBV5-1

CDR3aa: CASRPTGGGQPQHF
CDR3nt: TGTGCCAGCAGACCGACAGGAGGAGGTCAGCCCCAGCATTTT
d_gene: NA
abundance: NA
j_gene: TRBJ1-5
v_gene: TRBV2

CDR3aa: CASSPRGRNSYEQYF
CDR3nt: TGTGCCAGCAGTCCTAGGGGGCGCAACTCCTACGAGCAGTACTTC
d_gene: TRBD1
abundance: NA
j_gene: TRBJ2-7
v_gene: TRBV6-5

CDR3aa: CASSRTGYQPQHF
CDR3nt: TGTGCCAGCAGTCGGACAGGGTATCAGCCCCAGCATTTT
d_gene: TRBD1
abundance: NA
j_gene: TRBJ1-5
v_gene: TRBV7-2

CDR3aa: CASSGRDSIYEQYF
CDR3nt: TGTGCCAGCAGTGGCCGGGACAGCATCTACGAGCAGTACTTC
d_gene: TRBD1
abundance: NA
j_gene: TRBJ2-7
v_gene: TRBV27

CDR3aa: CASSQQQGSGELFF
CDR3nt: TGTGCCAGCTCTCAACAACAGGGTTCTGGGGAGCTGTTTTTT
d_gene: NA
abundance: NA
j_gene: TRBJ2-2
v_gene: TRBV18

CDR3aa: CASSEALAGAETQYF
CDR3nt: TGTGCCAGCAGTGAGGCCCTAGCGGGGGCGGAGACCCAGTACTTC
d_gene: TRBD2
abundance: NA
j_gene: TRBJ2-5
v_gene: TRBV6-1

CDR3aa: CASGLMRGIPRRDSKYNEQFF
CDR3nt: TGTGCTAGTGGTTTGATGAGGGGTATCCCCCGCCGGGACAGCAAATACAATGAGCAGTTCTTC
d_gene: TRBD1
abundance: NA
j_gene: TRBJ2-1
v_gene: TRBV12-5

CDR3aa: CASSQLTGPKNIQYF
CDR3nt: TGTGCCAGCAGTCAATTGACAGGCCCCAAAAACATTCAGTACTTC
d_gene: NA
abundance: NA
j_gene: TRBJ2-4
v_gene: TRBV28

CDR3aa: CASSSGTGGEGEQYF
CDR3nt: TGTGCCAGCAGCTCCGGGACAGGGGGCGAAGGGGAGCAGTACTTC
d_gene: TRBD1
abundance: NA
j_gene: TRBJ2-7
v_gene: TRBV5-5

CDR3aa: CASSLVFGNSYNSPLHF
CDR3nt: TGTGCCAGCAGCCTTGTATTTGGCAACTCCTATAATTCACCCCTCCACTTT
d_gene: NA
abundance: NA
j_gene: TRBJ1-6
v_gene: TRBV13

CDR3aa: CASSQDPGKANEQFF
CDR3nt: TGTGCCAGCAGCCAAGATCCGGGGAAGGCCAATGAGCAGTTCTTC
d_gene: NA
abundance: NA
j_gene: TRBJ2-1
v_gene: TRBV14

CDR3aa: CASRGLQETQYF
CDR3nt: TGTGCCAGCAGGGGACTACAAGAGACCCAGTACTTC
d_gene: TRBD2
abundance: NA
j_gene: TRBJ2-5
v_gene: TRBV27

CDR3aa: CASSHDDRSNQPQHF
CDR3nt: TGTGCCAGCAGCCATGATGACAGATCCAATCAGCCCCAGCATTTT
d_gene: NA
abundance: NA
j_gene: TRBJ1-5
v_gene: TRBV7-9

CDR3aa: CASSARQAGYEQYF
CDR3nt: TGTGCCAGCAGCGCCAGACAGGCGGGCTACGAGCAGTACTTC
d_gene: NA
abundance: NA
j_gene: TRBJ2-7
v_gene: TRBV7-2

CDR3aa: CASSLGGGNEQYF
CDR3nt: TGTGCCAGCAGCCTTGGGGGGGGCAACGAGCAGTACTTC
d_gene: NA
abundance: NA
j_gene: TRBJ2-7
v_gene: TRBV5-6

CDR3aa: CASSLGAGGPDTQYF
CDR3nt: TGTGCCAGCAGCTTGGGGGCGGGGGGGCCAGATACGCAGTATTTT
d_gene: TRBD2
abundance: NA
j_gene: TRBJ2-3
v_gene: TRBV5-4

CDR3aa: CASSEGRGEETQYF
CDR3nt: TGTGCCAGCAGTGAGGGTCGGGGGGAAGAGACCCAGTACTTC
d_gene: TRBD2
abundance: NA
j_gene: TRBJ2-5
v_gene: TRBV2

CDR3aa: CASSQDVGGIGGNNEQFF
CDR3nt: TGCGCCAGCAGCCAAGACGTGGGGGGGATAGGGGGTAACAATGAGCAGTTCTTC
d_gene: NA
abundance: NA
j_gene: TRBJ2-1
v_gene: TRBV4-3

CDR3aa: CASSLKVAHEQFF
CDR3nt: TGTGCCAGCAGCTTAAAGGTAGCCCATGAGCAGTTCTTC
d_gene: NA
abundance: NA
j_gene: TRBJ2-1
v_gene: TRBV13

CDR3aa: CASSLRPRGNGNTIYF
CDR3nt: TGTGCCAGCAGCTTAAGACCCCGGGGAAACGGAAACACCATATATTTT
d_gene: NA
abundance: once
j_gene: TRBJ1-3
v_gene: TRBV7-6

CDR3aa: CASSVRAYEQYF
CDR3nt: TGTGCCAGCAGCGTGAGGGCCTACGAGCAGTACTTC
d_gene: NA
abundance: medium-sized
j_gene: TRBJ2-7
v_gene: TRBV2

CDR3aa: CASRRGNTGELFF
CDR3nt: TGTGCCAGTAGAAGGGGAAACACCGGGGAGCTGTTTTTT
d_gene: NA
abundance: NA
j_gene: TRBJ2-2
v_gene: TRBV19

CDR3aa: CASSLGLGEQFF
CDR3nt: TGTGCCAGCAGCTTAGGGCTGGGTGAGCAGTTCTTC
d_gene: NA
abundance: NA
j_gene: TRBJ2-1
v_gene: TRBV7-3

CDR3aa: CASSEGAVVRYEQFF
CDR3nt: TGTGCCAGCAGTGAGGGGGCGGTTGTGCGCTATGAGCAGTTCTTC
d_gene: NA
abundance: NA
j_gene: TRBJ2-1
v_gene: TRBV2

CDR3aa: CATQTWASYEQYF
CDR3nt: TGTGCCACCCAGACATGGGCTTCCTACGAGCAGTACTTC
d_gene: NA
abundance: NA
j_gene: TRBJ2-7
v_gene: TRBV27

CDR3aa: CASSSQTGGSNQPQHF
CDR3nt: TGTGCCAGCAGCTCACAAACAGGGGGGAGCAATCAGCCCCAGCATTTT
d_gene: TRBD1
abundance: NA
j_gene: TRBJ1-5
v_gene: TRBV7-2

CDR3aa: CASSSTDRSGTQYF
CDR3nt: TGTGCCAGCAGTTCGACCGACAGGTCCGGCACGCAGTATTTT
d_gene: NA
abundance: NA
j_gene: TRBJ2-3
v_gene: TRBV27

CDR3aa: CASTPGQGTYEQYF
CDR3nt: TGTGCCAGTACCCCGGGACAGGGAACCTACGAGCAGTACTTC
d_gene: TRBD1
abundance: NA
j_gene: TRBJ2-7
v_gene: TRBV19

CDR3aa: CASRADTGDTQYF
CDR3nt: TGTGCCAGTAGGGCCGACACAGGCGATACGCAGTATTTT
d_gene: NA
abundance: NA
j_gene: TRBJ2-3
v_gene: TRBV19

CDR3aa: CASGEWRGDTQYF
CDR3nt: TGTGCCAGTGGGGAATGGAGAGGGGATACGCAGTATTTT
d_gene: NA
abundance: NA
j_gene: TRBJ2-3
v_gene: TRBV19

CDR3aa: CASSTTSHASYEQYF
CDR3nt: TGTGCCAGCAGCACAACTAGCCACGCATCCTACGAGCAGTACTTC
d_gene: NA
abundance: NA
j_gene: TRBJ2-7
v_gene: TRBV7-9

CDR3aa: CASSLPRQGAEPGELFF
CDR3nt: TGTGCCAGCAGCTTACCTAGACAGGGGGCTGAGCCCGGGGAGCTGTTTTTT
d_gene: TRBD1
abundance: NA
j_gene: TRBJ2-2
v_gene: TRBV7-7

CDR3aa: CASSWTSLPNNEQFF
CDR3nt: TGTGCCAGCAGCTGGACTAGCCTCCCCAACAATGAGCAGTTCTTC
d_gene: TRBD2
abundance: once
j_gene: TRBJ2-1
v_gene: TRBV28